The clone carrying this T cell receptor beta chain was detected once. Following RNA extraction, reverse transcription yielded cDNA that acted as the sequencing template. The table came from immunoSEQ multiplex PCR; TCRdb's copy has only in-frame clones and leaves some out. The sample has some 95,000 clones, roughly 47% seen once. The record originates from a study of CD8+ T cells in alopecia areata. Study in general: Tofacitinib ran 6 to 18 months, followed by 6 months off drug.

Both CD4+ and CD8+ T cells were separated by sorting PBMCs. The CDR3 loop spans 15 amino acids. V shed 7 bases, J shed 7 bases, and the junction held 14 bases outside the gene matches. Germline loops: CDR1 GTSNPN, CDR2 SVGIG (reference sequence). The chain has TRBV30 and TRBJ2-2, with 8 bases that match TRBD1. The clonotype was recovered from a human donor with alopecia areata. What was sequenced was CD4+ T cells sorted from blood. This CDR3 reads CAYYTGTGVNGELFF. As DNA, the CDR3 is TGTGCCTACTACACCGGGACAGGTGTAAACGGGGAGCTGTTTTTT. Together with reference TRBV30 and TRBJ2-2, the CDR3 gives the full variable domain: SQTIHQWPATLVQPVGSPLSLECTVEGTSNPNLYWYRQAAGRGLQLLFYSVGIGQISSEVPQNLSASRPQDRQFILSSKKLLLSDSGFYLCAYYTGTGVNGELFFGEGSRLTVL.